This TCR beta chain was captured by sequencing in a study of long-term antiretroviral therapy in people with HIV (dated by TCRdb to 2022 to 2024). Study-level background: The earliest samples were collected approximately a decade before the 2015 WHO recommendation for immediate ART, a period when ART was typically delayed until CD4 counts fell. Among the approximately 30 participants with HIV, approximately 10 were female. Whether ART initiation and durable HIV suppression were associated with changes in peripheral blood TRB repertoire composition and diversity was tested in a retrospective serial study. Test extractions of a monoclonal T-cell line alongside some 35 polyclonal samples showed no cross-contamination during QIAcube processing. A total of approximately 200 cryopreserved PBMC samples came from roughly 30 adults with confirmed HIV infection and were collected serially over a mean of roughly six years (range 1-12).

On the study overall, not on this receptor specifically: Because pre-ART samples had limited cell numbers, profiling was done on unsorted PBMC rather than on sorted CD4+ and CD8+ T cells. No data were available on ART adherence, viral resistance or therapy changes, limiting inferences about post-ART repertoire changes. CDR3 length ranges in HIV repertoires were narrower than in controls, and network structure suggested an antigen-experienced repertoire with only a slight naive shift after ART. Expanded TRB clones identified before ART initiation dominated the repertoire at all time points, although this dominance fluctuated and declined in many PLHIV after ART. Limited PBMC availability meant only the TCR beta chain was sequenced, without alpha chain pairing. A significant increase in TRB diversity was found to be associated with ART initiation, although TRB diversity was observed to remain significantly below that of transplant donor controls even after long-term ART. Samples dated from about 2004 to 2017, and the ART regimens used may be less effective than current ones.

Inclusive of the bounding cysteine and phenylalanine, the CDR3 is 16 residues long. Only the CDR3 DNA stays, 48 bases, in frame from base 1. The germline V gene gives CDR1 as SGHTA and CDR2 as FQGTGA. Trimmed from V: 5 bases; trimmed from J: 5 bases; junction bases lacking a gene match: 11. Participants were included only if at least one PBMC sample before ART initiation and at least two post-ART samples were available. All participants with HIV were treated in the United States of America. Before DNA extraction, cryopreserved samples of about 1-10 million PBMC were thawed and washed. At the time of the earliest PBMC sample, participants with HIV were aged between roughly 20 and 55 years. PBMC samples were contributed by each participant from 1-4 timepoints before ART initiation and 2-8 timepoints after ART initiation, with a median of 7 samples. Serial HIV viral load, CD4+ T-cell count, ART history and demographic data were obtained for every participant. Genomic DNA was extracted from unsorted PBMC with a Qiagen kit on a QIAcube, processed in batches of 12 samples.

A single count supports this clone. Its antigen has not been determined. Base qualities were left out, and no much larger clone turns up one base away. The immunoSEQ hsTCRB v3.0 assay was used at survey level resolution for TRB variable region sequencing. TRB sequencing targeted a depth of about 40,000-50,000 T-cell genomes per sample. An Illumina MiSeq with a v3 150-cycle kit was used to sequence the pooled TRB libraries. In the original analysis: Repertoire analysis was performed in R inside a reproducible Nextflow workflow that covered QC, data transformation and analysis. LymphoSeq2, an R package for exploring AIRR-Seq data, was used to implement custom analyses. After excluding a few samples that yielded fewer than 5000 total TRB sequences, some 180 HIV repertoires remained for analysis. Among the 180 or so HIV repertoires that were kept, almost 60 were collected before ART initiation and more than 120 were collected after ART initiation. Repertoires were downsampled to 5000 TRB nucleotide sequences, and summary statistics were averaged over 100 downsampling iterations. Only TRB sequences with CDR3 regions of at least seven amino acids were retained for analysis. Diversity was assessed using a clonality score derived from Shannon entropy and using the Gini coefficient. In the repertoire networks, any two of the top 5000 CDR3 amino acid sequences were linked whenever the two sequences differed by an edit distance of one. GLIPH2 predicted antigen specificity groups and MHC restriction for TRB CDR3 amino acid sequences. Known CMV, EBV, HIV or tissue antigen associations were flagged by matching CDR3 amino acid sequences against VDJdb and McPAS-TCR. Pre-ART, post-ART and control groups were compared with Wilcoxon signed-rank tests and Holm-Bonferroni correction. In its TCRdb copy, this immuneACCESS table keeps in-frame sequences only and misses some clones. Where compared with another copy, unresolved V genes explain less than half of these, and the others have no known cause. V, J and clone size were drawn from that table, and D and trimming were deduced from the DNA. The sample data list approximately 20,000 clones, and 65% to 85% of these were observed just once. The ten largest make up nearly 8% of the sample.

The chain links TRBV7-3 with TRBJ2-3; 9 bases in the middle match TRBD2. The TCR originated in a man younger than 35 with HIV. The sequencing used unsorted PBMCs, collected 0.9 years after starting antiretroviral therapy. The base sequence is TGTGCCAGCAGCGGGGTAGGCGGGGGGGCTGAAGATACGCAGTATTTT. This gives the protein CASSGVGGGAEDTQYF. Outside the CDR3, residues come from the reference TRBV7-3 and TRBJ2-3 proteins, so the full variable domain is: GAGVSQTPSNKVTEKGKYVELRCDPISGHTALYWYRQSLGQGPEFLIYFQGTGAADDSGLPNDRFFAVRPEGSVSTLKIQRTERGDSAVYLCASSGVGGGAEDTQYFGPGTRLTVL.